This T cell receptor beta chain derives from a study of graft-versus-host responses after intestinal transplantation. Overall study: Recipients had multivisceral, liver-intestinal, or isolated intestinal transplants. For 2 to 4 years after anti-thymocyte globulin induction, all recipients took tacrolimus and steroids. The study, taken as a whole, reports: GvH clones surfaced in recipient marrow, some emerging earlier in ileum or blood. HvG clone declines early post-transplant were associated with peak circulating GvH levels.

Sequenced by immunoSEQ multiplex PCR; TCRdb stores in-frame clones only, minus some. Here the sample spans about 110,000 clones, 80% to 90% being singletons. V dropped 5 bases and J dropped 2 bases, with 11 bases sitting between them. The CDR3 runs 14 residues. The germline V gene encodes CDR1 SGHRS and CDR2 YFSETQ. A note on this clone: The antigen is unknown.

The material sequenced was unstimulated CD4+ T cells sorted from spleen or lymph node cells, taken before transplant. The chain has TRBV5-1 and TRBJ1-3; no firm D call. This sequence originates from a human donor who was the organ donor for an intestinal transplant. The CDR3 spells CASSSGAAGNTIYF. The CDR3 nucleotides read TGCGCCAGCAGTTCGGGAGCAGCTGGAAACACCATATATTTT. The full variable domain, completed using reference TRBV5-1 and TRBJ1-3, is KAGVTQTPRYLIKTRGQQVTLSCSPISGHRSVSWYQQTPGQGLQFLFEYFSETQRNKGNFPGRFSGRQFSNSRSEMNVSTLELGDSALYLCASSSGAAGNTIYFGEGSWLTVV.